This T cell receptor (beta chain) appears in the sequencing data of a study of cytomegalovirus exposure and HLA in healthy donors. Study conclusions and caveats: For most TCR sequences rarity was the rule, although some public TCRs occurred in many donors.

Worth noting for this clone: Antigen unknown.

Using immunoSEQ multiplex PCR, the repertoire was profiled, and TCRdb retains in-frame clones only, with some absent. The sample consists of about 130,000 clones, more than 95% of them appearing once. With V trimmed by 4 bases and J by 6 bases, 4 bases remained unmatched. The CDR3 is 15 amino acids. CDR1 SGHTA and CDR2 FQGNSA come from the germline V gene. The genes are TRBV7-2 and TRBJ2-2; 11 nucleotides match TRBD1. Source material: PBMCs. The sequence derives from a man between 18 and 29 years old in good health and CMV-seronegative. CDR3 amino acids: CASSSGQGEAGELFF. CDR3 in DNA: TGTGCCAGCAGCTCGGGACAGGGGGAGGCCGGGGAGCTGTTTTTT. Filled out from reference TRBV7-2 and TRBJ2-2, the complete variable domain reads GAGVSQSPSNKVTEKGKDVELRCDPISGHTALYWYRQSLGQGLEFLIYFQGNSAPDKSGLPSDRFSAERTGGSVSTLTIQRTQQEDSAVYLCASSSGQGEAGELFFGEGSRLTVL.